Below, 10 T cell receptor beta chains from the same sample are listed, as sequenced in a study of shared T cell receptors in the human thymus. Profiled with immunoSEQ multiplex PCR; TCRdb holds only in-frame clones, not every one. Of around 340,000 clones in the sample, around 95% are singletons; the top ten hold approximately 0.02%. The sequenced sample consisted of thymocytes. The receptor set was obtained from a human donor.

This rearrangement joins TRBV11-2 to TRBJ1-2; maybe TRBD1 (5 bases). Germline V lookup: CDR1 SGHAT, CDR2 FQNNGV. Trimming shortened V by 5 bases and J by 4 bases, and 14 bases separated the two germline ends. There are 14 residues in the CDR3. CDR3: CASSTPGPIYGYTF. DNA of the CDR3: TGTGCCAGCAGCACACCGGGACCGATCTATGGCTACACCTTC.

This clone came up once. The gene calls are TRBV4-3 and TRBJ2-3; 9 positions match TRBD2. Germline assignment: CDR1 LGHNA and CDR2 YSLEER. The V gene end was trimmed by 1 base and the J gene end by 0 bases; junction bases not matched to a gene: 2. The length of the CDR3 is 16 residues. The CDR3 coding sequence is TGCGCCAGCAGCCAAGTGAGCGGGAGGAGCACAGATACGCAGTATTTT. Residues: CASSQVSGRSTDTQYF.

This sequence joins TRBV28 and TRBJ2-7, with TRBD1 matching 11 bases. This CDR3 comprises 16 residues. Germline loops: CDR1 MDHEN, CDR2 SYDVKM. Germline trimming cut 5 bases from V and 2 bases from J; bases unmatched to any gene: 8. CDR3 protein: CASSVRDRGTTYEQYF. The CDR3 DNA reads as TGTGCCAGCAGTGTTCGGGACAGGGGGACCACCTACGAGCAGTACTTC.

This chain uses TRBV2 with TRBJ2-3; D possibly corresponds to TRBD2 (6 bases). CDR1 is SNHLY, CDR2 FYNNEI, per germline. V dropped 1 base and J dropped 3 bases, with 14 bases sitting between them. This CDR3 spans 16 amino acids. CDR3 sequence (DNA): TGTGCCAGCAGTGAAGGGCGGGGCTTTAGGACAGATACGCAGTATTTT. It yields the protein CASSEGRGFRTDTQYF.

The chain joins TRBV28 to TRBJ2-7; 10 positions agree with TRBD1. Germline loops: CDR1 MDHEN, CDR2 SYDVKM. With V trimmed by 5 bases and J by 0 bases, 13 bases remained unmatched. The CDR3 sequence is 18 residues long. The CDR3, as DNA: TGTGCCAGCAGTAGTCGGGACAGGGGTTGGACTAGCTCCTACGAGCAGTACTTC. It translates to CASSSRDRGWTSSYEQYF. The full variable domain, rest sourced from reference TRBV28 and TRBJ2-7, is DVKVTQSSRYLVKRTGEKVFLECVQDMDHENMFWYRQDPGLGLRLIYFSYDVKMKEKGDIPEGYSVSREKKERFSLILESASTNQTSMYLCASSSRDRGWTSSYEQYFGPGTRLTVT.

The V and J genes are TRBV5-1 and TRBJ2-3, with 8 bases identical to TRBD2. Germline lookup yields CDR1 SGHRS and CDR2 YFSETQ. The junction had 27 bases not matched to a gene; V was cut back by 4 bases and J by 8 bases. There are 20 residues in the CDR3. This CDR3 is CASSAKGPTYLAGMVVTQYF. DNA of the CDR3: TGCGCCAGCAGCGCAAAGGGACCGACGTACTTAGCGGGAATGGTAGTTACGCAGTATTTT.

The chain couples TRBV29-1 to TRBJ2-5; D is perhaps TRBD1 (6 bases). The CDR3 covers 12 residues. The V and J ends lost 7 bases and 4 bases respectively, with 13 bases between them. CDR1 is SQVTM, CDR2 ANQGSEA, per germline. Here the CDR3 reads CSARDIGETQYF. In nucleotides, the CDR3 is TGCAGCGCCCGGGACATTGGAGAGACCCAGTACTTC.

The rearrangement joins TRBV29-1 to TRBJ1-3; TRBD1 might be the D (5 bases). V was pared by 7 bases and J by 0 bases, with 13 bases between. The CDR3 covers 14 residues. Germline V gene sequence: CDR1 SQVTM, CDR2 ANQGSEA. The CDR3 coding sequence is TGCAGCGGAGGGGAGATCAACTCTGGAAACACCATATATTTT. As protein: CSGGEINSGNTIYF.

This clone is a singleton in its sample. This chain uses TRBV27 with TRBJ2-7; D possibly corresponds to TRBD2 (7 bases). The CDR3 loop spans 16 amino acids. The germline V and J ends were trimmed by 5 bases and 2 bases, with 19 bases remaining between them. Germline loops: CDR1 MNHEY, CDR2 SMNVEV (reference sequence). The CDR3 reads CASSPEGGGLAYEQYF. CDR3 DNA sequence: TGTGCCAGCAGTCCCGAGGGCGGGGGCTTGGCCTACGAGCAGTACTTC.

The rearrangement joins TRBV6-5 to TRBJ1-1; possible D gene TRBD1, 6 bases. The CDR3 covers 14 residues. Germline V gene lookup returns CDR1 MNHEY and CDR2 SVGAGI. V lost 5 bases to trimming and J lost 4 bases, with 14 bases between them. The CDR3 sequence: CASSRTVLPTEAFF. The CDR3 nucleotides read TGTGCCAGCAGTCGGACAGTTCTCCCCACTGAAGCTTTCTTT.